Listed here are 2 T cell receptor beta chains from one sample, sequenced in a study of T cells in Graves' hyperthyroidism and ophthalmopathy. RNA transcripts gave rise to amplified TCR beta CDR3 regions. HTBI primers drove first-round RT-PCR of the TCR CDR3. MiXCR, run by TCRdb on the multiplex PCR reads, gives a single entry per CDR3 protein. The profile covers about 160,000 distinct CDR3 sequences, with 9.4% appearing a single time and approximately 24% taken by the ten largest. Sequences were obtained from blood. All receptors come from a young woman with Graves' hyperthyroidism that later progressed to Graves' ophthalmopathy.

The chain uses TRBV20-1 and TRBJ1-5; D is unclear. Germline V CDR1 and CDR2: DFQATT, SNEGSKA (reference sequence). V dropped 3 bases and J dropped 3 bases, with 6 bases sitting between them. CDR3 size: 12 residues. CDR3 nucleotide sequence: TGCAGTGCTAGTCAGATCAATCAGCCCCAGCATTTT. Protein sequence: CSASQINQPQHF.

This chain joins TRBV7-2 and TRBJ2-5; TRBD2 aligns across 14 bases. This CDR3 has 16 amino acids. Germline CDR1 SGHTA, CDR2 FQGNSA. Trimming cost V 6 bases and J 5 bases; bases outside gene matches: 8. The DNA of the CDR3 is TGTGCCAGCAGTCCGACTAGCGGGAGGGGATATGAGACCCAGTACTTC. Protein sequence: CASSPTSGRGYETQYF.